This passage covers 20 T cell receptor beta chains from one sample sequenced in a study of blood T cell repertoires in COVID-19. Clones were read by immunoSEQ multiplex PCR, and TCRdb kept only the in-frame ones, dropping some. The sample shows approximately 250,000 clones, over 75% of them seen only once. Input material: peripheral blood. All receptors come from a woman in her 70s with COVID-19, enrolled during active disease.

This chain connects TRBV5-1 to TRBJ2-5; 9 nucleotides match TRBD1. Trimming at V came to 0 bases and at J to 4 bases, leaving 7 bases not matched to a gene. This CDR3 spans 16 amino acids. The germline V gene encodes CDR1 SGHRS and CDR2 YFSETQ. The CDR3 coding sequence is TGCGCCAGCAGCTTGGCCGGGACAGGGTTTTCAGAGACCCAGTACTTC. It translates to CASSLAGTGFSETQYF.

The chain combines TRBV28 with TRBJ1-6; TRBD1 agrees at 11 bases. V gave up 5 bases and J gave up 0 bases; unmatched junction bases: 3. Germline CDR1 is MDHEN and CDR2 is SYDVKM. The CDR3 loop spans 17 amino acids. CDR3 DNA: TGTGCCAGCAGTCTAGGGACAGGGGGCTCCTATAATTCACCCCTCCACTTT. The encoded protein is CASSLGTGGSYNSPLHF.

The chain couples TRBV10-3 to TRBJ2-7; D might be TRBD2 (6 bases). V lost 6 bases and J 2 bases, leaving 14 bases between the germline ends. Germline CDR1 and CDR2: ENHRY and SYGVKD. The CDR3 runs 14 residues. The CDR3 coding sequence is TGTGCCATCAGACCGGGACTGGGAACCTACGAGCAGTACTTC. This sequence encodes CAIRPGLGTYEQYF.

The chain combines TRBV6-2 or TRBV6-3 with TRBJ2-7; 11 bases map to TRBD2. Germline loops: CDR1 MNHEY, CDR2 SVGEGT. This CDR3 region has 17 residues. Unmatched junction bases numbered 8, after V lost 3 bases and J lost 1 base. CDR3 in amino acids: CASSYWGLAVQSYEQYF. CDR3 nucleotide sequence: TGTGCCAGCAGTTATTGGGGACTAGCGGTCCAGTCCTACGAGCAGTACTTC.

This clone appeared once. The chain joins TRBV28 to TRBJ1-1, with 8 bases lining up with TRBD1. With V trimmed by 2 bases and J by 3 bases, 5 bases remained unmatched. CDR1 is MDHEN and CDR2 is SYDVKM in the germline V gene. The CDR3 has 15 amino acids. The CDR3 is CASSLGGQADTEAFF. The DNA of the CDR3 is TGTGCCAGCAGTTTAGGGGGACAGGCGGACACTGAAGCTTTCTTT.

The chain is built from TRBV27 and TRBJ2-5; TRBD2 matches 10 bases. Germline V gives CDR1 MNHEY, CDR2 SMNVEV (reference sequence). The CDR3 loop spans 17 amino acids. Germline trimming cut 0 bases from V and 3 bases from J; bases unmatched to any gene: 7. CDR3 sequence: CASSLSRLAGAKETQYF. CDR3 DNA sequence: TGTGCCAGCAGTTTATCGAGGCTAGCGGGAGCCAAAGAGACCCAGTACTTC.

The V and J genes are TRBV18 and TRBJ1-6; TRBD1 might be the D (5 bases). Trimming removed 1 base from V and 10 bases from J, with 14 bases in between. The CDR3 loop spans 15 amino acids. CDR1 KGHSH and CDR2 LQKENI come from the germline V gene. CDR3 coding DNA: TGTGCCAGCTCACCACAGAAGCAGGGTAACTCACCCCTCCACTTT. Encoded protein: CASSPQKQGNSPLHF.

This clone was observed once. The chain carries TRBV21-1 and TRBJ2-3; the table assigns TRBD2, which was not confirmed against the DNA. TRBV21-1 is listed as a pseudogene. CDR3 length equals 17 residues. The CDR3, as DNA: TGTGCCAGCAGCAAGGCTAGCGGGAGGGCCGAGAAAGATACGCAGTATTTT. Its translation: CASSKASGRAEKDTQYF.

The V and J genes are TRBV27 and TRBJ2-2; 7 nucleotides line up with TRBD2. The junction had 8 bases not matched to a gene; V was cut back by 6 bases and J by 1 base. This CDR3 region has 16 residues. In germline, CDR1 is MNHEY, CDR2 SMNVEV (reference sequence). The CDR3 DNA follows: TGTGCCAGCAGCCAGTGGGGGAGGGTGAACACCGGGGAGCTGTTTTTT. It codes for CASSQWGRVNTGELFF.

The CDR3 protein is CASSLGIAEYEKLFF. In DNA form, the CDR3 reads TGTGCCAGCAGTTTAGGTATAGCAGAGTATGAAAAACTGTTTTTT. The rearrangement links TRBV28 to TRBJ1-4; the D is unclear. Germline assignment: CDR1 MDHEN and CDR2 SYDVKM. This CDR3 is built from 15 residues. The V end lost 2 bases, the J end lost 6 bases, and 13 bases lay between the germline ends. Drawing the rest from reference TRBV28 and TRBJ1-4, the complete variable domain is DVKVTQSSRYLVKRTGEKVFLECVQDMDHENMFWYRQDPGLGLRLIYFSYDVKMKEKGDIPEGYSVSREKKERFSLILESASTNQTSMYLCASSLGIAEYEKLFFGSGTQLSVL.

The CDR3 loop is CSASGYSSYNSPLHF. The CDR3 DNA follows: TGCAGTGCTAGTGGCTATAGCTCCTATAATTCACCCCTCCACTTT. The J gene is TRBJ1-6, the V gene TRBV20-1; the D is unclear. Germline CDR1 DFQATT, CDR2 SNEGSKA (reference sequence). V was clipped by 3 bases and J by 0 bases, with 9 bases between them. CDR3 length: 15 residues.

The chain is built from TRBV14 and TRBJ2-2; tentatively, D is TRBD1 (5 bases). This CDR3 comprises 17 residues. Germline assignment: CDR1 SGHDN and CDR2 FVKESK. V dropped 3 bases and J dropped 0 bases, with 14 bases sitting between them. CDR3 bases: TGTGCCAGCAGCCAGTGGTTGACAGCCTCGAACACCGGGGAGCTGTTTTTT. Encoded protein: CASSQWLTASNTGELFF.

The genes are TRBV24-1 and TRBJ1-2; TRBD1 matches 10 bases. The V gene's germline CDR1 is KGHDR and CDR2 SFDVKD. This CDR3 has 15 amino acids. J gave up 8 bases and V 5 bases, and 10 bases lay outside the gene matches. Written as DNA, the CDR3 is TGTGCCACCAGTGGAGTAGGGGGACAGGGGAGAGGCTACACCTTC. Translation gives CATSGVGGQGRGYTF.

The rearrangement links TRBV2 to TRBJ2-3; maybe TRBD1 (6 bases). CDR1 SNHLY and CDR2 FYNNEI come from the germline V gene. Trimming stripped 6 bases from V and 0 bases from J, with 16 bases between. This CDR3 is 16 amino acids long. The DNA for the CDR3 is TGTGCCAGCAGGGGGACCGGGACACCGAGCACAGATACGCAGTATTTT. Translating it yields CASRGTGTPSTDTQYF. Complete variable domain (other parts from reference TRBV2 and TRBJ2-3): EPEVTQTPSHQVTQMGQEVILRCVPISNHLYFYWYRQILGQKVEFLVSFYNNEISEKSEIFDDQFSVERPDGSNFTLKIRSTKLEDSAMYFCASRGTGTPSTDTQYFGPGTRLTVL.

The rearrangement joins TRBV11-2 to TRBJ2-5; 7 bases are shared with TRBD2. The CDR3 loop spans 14 amino acids. Germline V CDR1 and CDR2: SGHAT, FQNNGV. The V gene end was trimmed by 3 bases and the J gene end by 1 base; junction bases not matched to a gene: 2. The DNA of the CDR3 is TGTGCCAGCAGCTTCCTAGCGGCCCAAGAGACCCAGTACTTC. This translates into CASSFLAAQETQYF.

The rearrangement joins TRBV7-9 to TRBJ1-1; D may be TRBD1 (6 bases). The V and J ends lost 8 bases and 4 bases respectively, with 17 bases between them. Germline V gene lookup returns CDR1 SEHNR and CDR2 FQNEAQ (reference sequence). The CDR3 has 14 residues. Written as DNA, the CDR3 is TGTGCCAGCGCGACATCAGGGGAAAGCACTGAAGCTTTCTTT. Its protein product is CASATSGESTEAFF.

This clone was seen a few times. The CDR3 is CASNLSGRTEAFF. CDR3 in DNA: TGTGCCAGCAATTTATCAGGGAGGACTGAAGCTTTCTTT. The rearrangement joins TRBV6-6 to TRBJ1-1, with D possibly TRBD1 on 5 matching bases. Between the trimmed V and J ends, which lost 7 bases and 5 bases, there was a span of 14 bases. This CDR3 contains 13 residues. CDR1 MNHNY and CDR2 SVGAGI come from the germline V gene (reference sequence).

V gene TRBV7-9 combines with J gene TRBJ2-3; D remains unclear. V was cut by 3 bases and J by 11 bases, with 15 bases left in between. The CDR3 sequence is 13 residues long. Per germline, CDR1 SEHNR and CDR2 FQNEAQ (reference sequence). The CDR3 nucleotides are TGTGCCAGCAGCTTTATCGGCCAGGAAGGGCAGTATTTT. The encoded protein is CASSFIGQEGQYF.

This chain uses TRBV18 with TRBJ1-2; possible D gene TRBD1, 5 bases. Trimming removed 4 bases from V and 2 bases from J, with 14 bases in between. The CDR3 is 15 residues long. CDR1 is KGHSH, CDR2 LQKENI, per germline. Written as DNA, the CDR3 is TGTGCCAGCTCACAAAGCGGGGGATTAAACTATGGCTACACCTTC. The encoded protein is CASSQSGGLNYGYTF.

This chain joins TRBV5-6 and TRBJ2-7; 7 nucleotides agree with TRBD2. V lost 0 bases to trimming and J lost 3 bases; unmatched junction nucleotides: 9. From germline, CDR1 is SGHDT and CDR2 YYEEEE. CDR3 size: 16 residues. The CDR3 loop reads CASSLELGGSFYEQYF. CDR3 nucleotide sequence: TGTGCCAGCAGCTTGGAATTGGGGGGGTCCTTCTACGAGCAGTACTTC.